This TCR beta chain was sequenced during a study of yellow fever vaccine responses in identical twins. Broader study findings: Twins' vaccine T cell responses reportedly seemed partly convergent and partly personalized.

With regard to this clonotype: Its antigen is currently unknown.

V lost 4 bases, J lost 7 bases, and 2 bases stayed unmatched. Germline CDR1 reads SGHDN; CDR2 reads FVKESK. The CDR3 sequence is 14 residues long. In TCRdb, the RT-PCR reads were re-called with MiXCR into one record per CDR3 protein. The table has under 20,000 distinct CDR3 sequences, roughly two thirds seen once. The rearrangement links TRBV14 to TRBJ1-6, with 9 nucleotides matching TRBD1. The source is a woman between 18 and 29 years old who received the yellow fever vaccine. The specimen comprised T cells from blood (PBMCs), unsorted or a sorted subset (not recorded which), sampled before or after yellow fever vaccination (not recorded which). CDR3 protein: CASSLGTGNSPLHF. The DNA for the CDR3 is TGTGCCAGCAGCCTCGGGACAGGGAATTCACCCCTCCACTTT.